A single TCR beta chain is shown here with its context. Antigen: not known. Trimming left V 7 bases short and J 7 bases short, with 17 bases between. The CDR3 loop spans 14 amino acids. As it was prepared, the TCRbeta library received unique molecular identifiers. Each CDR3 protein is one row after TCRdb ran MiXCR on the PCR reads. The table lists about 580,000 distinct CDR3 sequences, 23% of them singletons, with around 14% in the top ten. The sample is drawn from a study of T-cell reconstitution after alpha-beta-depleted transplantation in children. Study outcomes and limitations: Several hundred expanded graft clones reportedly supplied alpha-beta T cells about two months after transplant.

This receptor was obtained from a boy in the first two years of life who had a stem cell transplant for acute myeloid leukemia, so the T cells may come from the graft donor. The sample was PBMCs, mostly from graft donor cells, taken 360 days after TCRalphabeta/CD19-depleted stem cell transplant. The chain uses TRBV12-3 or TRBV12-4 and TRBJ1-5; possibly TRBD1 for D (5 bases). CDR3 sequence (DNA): TGTGCCAGCAACGGGGACTTTTCGGGCCAGCCCCAGCATTTT. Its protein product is CASNGDFSGQPQHF.